Following are 19 T cell receptor beta chains from one sample sequenced in a study of tumor-infiltrating lymphocytes in primary liver carcinoma. TCR beta cDNA was made from 450 to 550 ng total RNA with a constant-region primer. Three-round nested multiplex PCR performed with slightly modified ARM-PCR produced the TCR beta libraries. TRBV1-TRBV30 forward primers paired with a C-beta reverse primer drove the first two PCR rounds, roughly 10 cycles each. TCRdb fed the multiplex PCR reads into MiXCR, producing one record per CDR3 protein. Here the sample spans roughly 80,000 distinct CDR3 sequences, about 75% being singletons. Scientists recovered RNA and DNA together from about 20-30 mg of unsorted bulk tissue. Sequenced input: tumor-adjacent normal liver tissue. Receptors originate from a man aged 35 to 55 with primary liver carcinoma and hepatitis B virus infection.

Concerning this clonotype: Without the conserved terminal phenylalanine or tryptophan, this CDR3 likely stems from a read error. V gene TRBV11-2 combines with J gene TRBJ2-5; no clear D. Germline V gene lookup returns CDR1 SGHAT and CDR2 FQNNGV. The length of the CDR3 is 15 residues. The CDR3 sequence: CASSLGTGSQETQYH. The CDR3, as DNA: TGTGCCAGCAGCTTAGGAACGGGCAGTCAAGAGACACAGTACCAC.

The chain uses TRBV6-5 and TRBJ2-7; 9 positions agree with TRBD1. The length of the CDR3 is 14 residues. After removal of 5 bases from V and 5 bases from J, the junction contained 7 bases not matched to a gene. CDR1 MNHEY and CDR2 SVGAGI come from the germline V gene. The CDR3 here is CASSRDRDSHEQYF. As DNA, the CDR3 is TGTGCCAGCAGTAGGGACAGGGACTCTCACGAGCAGTACTTC.

The chain couples TRBV7-9 to TRBJ2-7; 9 bases fit TRBD1. There are 18 residues in the CDR3. Germline trimming cut 2 bases from V and 3 bases from J; bases unmatched to any gene: 14. Germline CDR1 and CDR2: SEHNR and FQNEAQ (reference sequence). CDR3 coding DNA: TGTGCCAGCAGCTTATATGGCCGAAGGGACAGGGAAATCTACGAGCAGTACTTC. Translation gives CASSLYGRRDREIYEQYF.

The chain joins TRBV28 to TRBJ2-5; no clear D. V was pared by 2 bases and J by 5 bases, with 21 bases between. CDR1 is MDHEN and CDR2 is SYDVKM in the germline V gene. The CDR3 is 17 amino acids. Here the CDR3 reads CASSLVVGSRMIETQYF. CDR3 bases: TGTGCCAGCAGTTTAGTAGTCGGTAGCCGGATGATTGAGACCCAGTACTTC.

About this clonotype itself: A read error may be the cause here, since a much bigger clone is one base away. This chain connects TRBV28 to TRBJ2-1, with a tentative D call TRBD2 (6 bases). The CDR3 is made up of 12 amino acids. The germline gives CDR1 MDHEN, CDR2 SYDVKM. V lost 6 bases to trimming and J lost 16 bases, with 19 bases between them. CDR3 residues: CASSPLLGLHFF. Here the CDR3 DNA reads TGTGCCAGCAGCCCTCTCCTGGGACTGCATTTCTTC. The full variable domain, its missing parts supplied by reference TRBV28 and TRBJ2-1, is DVKVTQSSRYLVKRTGEKVFLECVQDMDHENMFWYRQDPGLGLRLIYFSYDVKMKEKGDIPEGYSVSREKKERFSLILESASTNQTSMYLCASSPLLGLHFFGPGTRLTVL.

As concerns this clonotype: Relative to the germline gene, one junction end is altered; a read error may explain this. The rearrangement joins TRBV6-1 to TRBJ1-5; no definite D call. The CDR3 is 15 residues long. CDR1 is MNHNS and CDR2 is SASEGT in the germline V gene. The CDR3 sequence: CASIVYRTRDQPKHF. In DNA, the CDR3 is TGTGCCAGCATAGTCTATCGAACCCGAGATCAGCCCAAGCATTTT.

Comments on this clonotype: The missing conserved phenylalanine or tryptophan at the end of this CDR3 makes a read error likely. This chain joins TRBV5-1 and TRBJ2-2; 10 nucleotides align to TRBD2. This CDR3 region has 18 residues. CDR1 is SGHRS, CDR2 YFSETQ, per germline. The DNA for the CDR3 is TGCGTCAGCAGCTTGGGTTCCCTAGCGGGAGAAGGAGCCGGGGAGCTGTTTTTA. Its translation is CVSSLGSLAGEGAGELFL.

CDR3 bases: TGTGCCAGCAACGGGGATGGCAATCAGCCCCAGCATTTT. Amino acids: CASNGDGNQPQHF. The chain employs TRBV2 and TRBJ1-5; no definite D call. From germline, CDR1 is SNHLY and CDR2 FYNNEI. Trimming removed 7 bases from V and 2 bases from J, with 9 bases in between. The CDR3 runs to 13 residues.

This clonotype was seen more than once but under ten times. A read error is likely, as this CDR3 ends without the conserved phenylalanine or tryptophan. This rearrangement joins TRBV6-2 or TRBV6-3 to TRBJ2-1; D may match TRBD1 or TRBD2 (6 bases each). The V end was cut by 10 bases, the J end by 9 bases, with 19 bases between. CDR1 is MNHEY, CDR2 SVGEGT, per germline. The CDR3 is made up of 13 amino acids. CDR3: CATRTTGYGEQFS. The CDR3 nucleotides are TGTGCCACCAGGACTACAGGGTACGGTGAGCAGTTCTCC.

Comments on this clonotype: Being one base from a much bigger clone, this may be a read error. The chain employs TRBV5-1 and TRBJ2-3; TRBD2 agrees at 9 bases. Germline CDR1 reads SGHRS; CDR2 reads YFSETQ. The CDR3 is 15 residues long. After removal of 7 bases from V and 0 bases from J, the junction contained 6 bases not matched to a gene. CDR3 protein: CASATSGASTDTQYF. The CDR3 DNA is TGCGCCAGCGCGACTAGCGGAGCGAGCACAGATACGCAGTATTTT.

Note on this clonotype: At one of its ends the junction is not consistent with the germline gene, which may arise from a read error. V gene TRBV6-5 combines with J gene TRBJ1-1; D is unresolved. CDR3 length: 14 amino acids. Germline assignment: CDR1 MNHEY and CDR2 SVGAGI. The CDR3, as DNA: TGTGCCAGCAATACTCCAAGGTTTAACACCGAAGCTTTCTTT. Protein: CASNTPRFNTEAFF.

In regard to this clonotype: Given the absence of the conserved phenylalanine or tryptophan at the CDR3 end, a read error is likely. J is TRBJ1-5 and V is TRBV28, with D possibly TRBD1 on 5 matching bases. The CDR3 extends over 12 amino acids. Looked up from germline, CDR1 is MDHEN and CDR2 is SYDVKM. The CDR3 protein is CAGSLGPQPQHS. The CDR3 nucleotides read TGTGCCGGCAGTTTGGGACCCCAGCCCCAGCATTCT.

This clonotype was recorded at least ten times. The genes are TRBV29-1 and TRBJ1-1, with D unclear. Per germline, CDR1 SQVTM and CDR2 ANQGSEA. Trimming left V 8 bases short and J 3 bases short, with 16 bases between. There are 13 residues in the CDR3. The CDR3: CSHREGSYTEAFF. The CDR3 nucleotides are TGCAGCCACCGGGAGGGATCGTACACTGAAGCTTTCTTT.

This clonotype came up a few times. The chain recombines TRBV6-2 or TRBV6-3 with TRBJ2-5, with D perhaps TRBD2 (5 bases). Trimming left V 4 bases short and J 9 bases short, with 21 bases between. The CDR3 consists of 15 residues. Germline-derived CDR1 and CDR2 are MNHEY and SVGEGT. The CDR3 spells CASSSLRSPQEAQYF. The CDR3 nucleotides are TGTGCCAGCAGTTCCCTTAGGAGCCCCCAGGAGGCCCAGTACTTC.

Note on this clonotype: A read error may account for a junction end that differs from germline. This sequence joins TRBV4-2 and TRBJ2-5; D is perhaps TRBD2 (5 bases). Per the germline V gene, CDR1 is LGHNA and CDR2 is YNFKEQ. The CDR3 totals 16 residues. CDR3 sequence reads: CAISQGRLVHQETQYF. The DNA for the CDR3 is TGTGCCATCAGCCAAGGGAGACTTGTACACCAAGAGACCCAATACTTC.

In its sample, this clonotype was seen many times. V and J are TRBV7-9 and TRBJ1-1; perhaps TRBD1 as D (6 bases). This CDR3 is built from 14 residues. Trimming pared 4 bases from V and 1 base from J, leaving 10 bases between. CDR1 SEHNR and CDR2 FQNEAQ come from the germline V gene (reference sequence). CDR3 residues: CASSSGTSNTEAFF. CDR3 coding DNA: TGTGCCAGCAGCTCGGGGACATCGAACACTGAAGCTTTCTTT.

A note on this clonotype: One end of the junction is discordant with germline, which a read error may explain. The chain carries TRBV7-9 and TRBJ2-3; no reliable D call. The CDR3 is 15 residues long. The germline V gene has CDR1 SEHNR and CDR2 FQNEAQ (reference sequence). In DNA, the CDR3 is TGTGCCAGCTGCTTTGGGATTACTAGCACAGATACGCAGTATTTT. As protein: CASCFGITSTDTQYF.

This clonotype was seen many times. The rearrangement uses TRBV4-1 and TRBJ2-1, with D possibly matching TRBD2 (6 bases). CDR3 length: 15 amino acids. Germline CDR1 reads MGHRA; CDR2 reads YSYEKL. The germline V and J ends were trimmed by 4 bases and 8 bases, with 18 bases remaining between them. CDR3 region: CASSRLEGTVDEQFF. The DNA of the CDR3 is TGCGCCAGCAGCCGGCTGGAGGGAACTGTGGATGAGCAGTTCTTC.

A word on this clonotype: Here the CDR3 omits its conserved ending phenylalanine or tryptophan, so a read error is the likely source. No DNA is shown, since the ends of the CDR3 on it are uncertain; the CDR3 is the one TCRdb lists. The gene calls are TRBV6-5 and TRBJ1-1; the D call of TRBD1 is as the table states it, not checked on the DNA. The germline gives CDR1 MNHEY, CDR2 SVGAGI. Both ends counted, the CDR3 spans 13 residues. The CDR3 region is CASRIQGDTEAFI.